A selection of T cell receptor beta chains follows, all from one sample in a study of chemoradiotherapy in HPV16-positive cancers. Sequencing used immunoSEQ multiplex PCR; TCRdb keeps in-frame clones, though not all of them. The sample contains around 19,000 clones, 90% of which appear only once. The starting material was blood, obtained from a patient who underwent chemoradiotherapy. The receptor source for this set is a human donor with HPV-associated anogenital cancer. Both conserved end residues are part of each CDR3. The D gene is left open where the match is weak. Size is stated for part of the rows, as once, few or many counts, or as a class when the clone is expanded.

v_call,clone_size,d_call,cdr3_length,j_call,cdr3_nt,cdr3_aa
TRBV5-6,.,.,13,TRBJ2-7,TGTGCCAGCAGCTTGGTCGGGGACGACGAGCAGTACTTC,CASSLVGDDEQYF
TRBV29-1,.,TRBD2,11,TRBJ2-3,TGCACCCGGGGGGGAACAGATACGCAGTATTTT,CTRGGTDTQYF
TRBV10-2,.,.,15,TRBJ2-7,TGCGCCAGCAGTGAGAACCAGGGGAAGACCTACGAGCAGTACTTC,CASSENQGKTYEQYF
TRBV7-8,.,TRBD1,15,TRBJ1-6,TGTGCCAGCAGCTCCCGGGACAGAGATAATTCACCCCTCCACTTT,CASSSRDRDNSPLHF
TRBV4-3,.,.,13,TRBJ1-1,TGCGCCAGCAGCCAAGTGAGGGGCTCTGAAGCTTTCTTT,CASSQVRGSEAFF
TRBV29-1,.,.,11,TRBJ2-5,TGCAGCGCGGACTGGCAAGAGACCCAGTACTTC,CSADWQETQYF
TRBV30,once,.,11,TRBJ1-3,TGTGCCTCCCCCTCTGGAAACACCATATATTTT,CASPSGNTIYF
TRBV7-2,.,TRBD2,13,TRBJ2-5,TGTGCCAGCAGCTTTGGGAGGGAAGAGACCCAGTACTTC,CASSFGREETQYF
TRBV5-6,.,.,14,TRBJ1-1,TGTGCCAGCAGCTCGGACGTAGCGAACACTGAAGCTTTCTTT,CASSSDVANTEAFF
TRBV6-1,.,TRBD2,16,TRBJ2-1,TGTGCCAGCAGTGATATAGCGGGGAAGATCTACAATGAGCAGTTCTTC,CASSDIAGKIYNEQFF
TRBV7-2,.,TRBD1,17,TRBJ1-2,TGTGCCAGCAGCTTACGGGCCACGGGACAGGGGGCTGGCGGCTACACCTTC,CASSLRATGQGAGGYTF
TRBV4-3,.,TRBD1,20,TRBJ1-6,TGCGCCAGCAGCCAAGATGTTGGTCGGGACAGGTTATTTGTAAATTCACCCCTCCACTTT,CASSQDVGRDRLFVNSPLHF
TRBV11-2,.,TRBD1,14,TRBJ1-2,TGTGCCAGCAGCTTAGACGGACAGGACTATGGCTACACCTTC,CASSLDGQDYGYTF
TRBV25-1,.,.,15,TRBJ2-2,TGTGCCAGCAGTGAATATGGGGATTTGCTGGGGGAGCTGTTTTTT,CASSEYGDLLGELFF
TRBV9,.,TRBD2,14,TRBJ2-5,TGTGCCAGCAGCCCCTGGGGGGGGTCCAAGACCCAGTACTTC,CASSPWGGSKTQYF
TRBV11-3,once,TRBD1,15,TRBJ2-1,TGTGCCAGCAGCTTATTTCGGGGACAGGGGGGTGAGCAGTTCTTC,CASSLFRGQGGEQFF
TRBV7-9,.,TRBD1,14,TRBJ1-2,TGTGCCAGCAGCCCGAGGGGACAGCCATACGGCTACACCTTC,CASSPRGQPYGYTF
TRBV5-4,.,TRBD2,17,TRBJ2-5,TGTGCCAGCAGCTTGGGGATGGCTAGCGGGGGTCTGGAGACCCAGTACTTC,CASSLGMASGGLETQYF
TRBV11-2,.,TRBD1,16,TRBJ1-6,TGTGCCAGCAGCTACGGGACAGGGGGTCAATATTCACCCCTCCACTTT,CASSYGTGGQYSPLHF
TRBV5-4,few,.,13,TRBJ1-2,TGTGCCAGCAGCTTTAGGCCGAGTAATGGCTACACCTTC,CASSFRPSNGYTF
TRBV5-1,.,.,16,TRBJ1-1,TGCGCCAGCAGCTTGGGACACAGGAGGTTTAACACTGAAGCTTTCTTT,CASSLGHRRFNTEAFF
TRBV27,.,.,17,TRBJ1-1,TGTGCCAGCAGTCATCAAAGTACAGGGTTTAAAAACACTGAAGCTTTCTTT,CASSHQSTGFKNTEAFF
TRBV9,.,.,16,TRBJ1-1,TGTGCCAGCAGCGTAGAGACAGGCGAGGGGAGCACTGAAGCTTTCTTT,CASSVETGEGSTEAFF
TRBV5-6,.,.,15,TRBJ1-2,TGTGCCAGCAGCCTGACGGGAGCCCGGGGCTATGGCTACACCTTC,CASSLTGARGYGYTF
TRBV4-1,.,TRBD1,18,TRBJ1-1,TGCGCCAGCAGCCAAGATTGGGCGACAGGGGGCGCAGGCACTGAAGCTTTCTTT,CASSQDWATGGAGTEAFF
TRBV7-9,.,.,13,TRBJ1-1,TGTGCCAGCAGGTCACAGGGAAGAACTGAAGCTTTCTTT,CASRSQGRTEAFF
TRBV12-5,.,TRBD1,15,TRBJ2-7,TGTGCTAGTGGTCCCGGACAGGGGTGGCCCTACGAGCAGTACTTC,CASGPGQGWPYEQYF
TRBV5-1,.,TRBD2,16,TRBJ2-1,TGCGCCAGCAGAAACATGGGACTAGGCTCCTACAATGAGCAGTTCTTC,CASRNMGLGSYNEQFF
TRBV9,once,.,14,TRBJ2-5,TGTGCCAGCAGCGTGCCGGGACAACAAGAGACCCAGTACTTC,CASSVPGQQETQYF
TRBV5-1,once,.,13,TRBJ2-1,TGCGCCAGCAGCTTGCTAGGGGGCAATGAGCAGTTCTTC,CASSLLGGNEQFF
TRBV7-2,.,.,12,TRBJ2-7,TGTGCCAGCAGCTTAACCTTCTACGAGCAGTACTTC,CASSLTFYEQYF
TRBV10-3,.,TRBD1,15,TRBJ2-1,TGTGCCATCAAGCCCACAGGGGCCCCCTACAATGAGCAGTTCTTC,CAIKPTGAPYNEQFF
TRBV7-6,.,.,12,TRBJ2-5,TGTGCCAGCAGCGCGTACCAAGAGACCCAGTACTTC,CASSAYQETQYF
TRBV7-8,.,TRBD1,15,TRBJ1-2,TGTGCCAGCAGCTTAGCGACAGGGTTCGACTATGGCTACACCTTC,CASSLATGFDYGYTF
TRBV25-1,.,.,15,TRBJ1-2,TGTGCCAGCAGTGAATCGTATAGTCGTTTCTATGGCTACACCTTC,CASSESYSRFYGYTF
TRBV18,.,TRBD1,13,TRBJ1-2,TGTGCCAGCTCACCCGGACAGGTTGATGGCTACACCTTC,CASSPGQVDGYTF
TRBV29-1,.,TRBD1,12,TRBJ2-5,TGCAGCGTGCGACAGGGGCAAGAGACCCAGTACTTC,CSVRQGQETQYF
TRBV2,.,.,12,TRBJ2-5,TGTGCCAGCAGTCAGTACCAAGAGACCCAGTACTTC,CASSQYQETQYF
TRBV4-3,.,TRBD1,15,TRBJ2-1,TGCGCCAGCAGCAGAGACAGGGGAGTCTACAATGAGCAGTTCTTC,CASSRDRGVYNEQFF
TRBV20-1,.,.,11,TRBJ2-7,TGCAGTGCTAGAGATATTGGAGAGCAGTACTTC,CSARDIGEQYF
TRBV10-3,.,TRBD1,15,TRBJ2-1,TGTGCCATCAGCAAAGACAGGGGGGGTAAAAATGAGCAGTTCTTC,CAISKDRGGKNEQFF
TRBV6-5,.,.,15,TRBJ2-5,TGTGCCAGCAGTTACTCGTTGGACAGCCAAGAGACCCAGTACTTC,CASSYSLDSQETQYF
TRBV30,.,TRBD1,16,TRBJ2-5,TGTGCCTGGAGTCCGGGACAGGGGGCTTCAAGAGAGACCCAGTACTTC,CAWSPGQGASRETQYF
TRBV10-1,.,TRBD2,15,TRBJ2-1,TGCGCCAGCAGAGGCAGCGGGGGCTCCTACAATGAGCAGTTCTTC,CASRGSGGSYNEQFF
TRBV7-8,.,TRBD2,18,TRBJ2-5,TGTGCCAGCAGCTTACCCGCATCTACTAGCGGGGTTATAGAGACCCAGTACTTC,CASSLPASTSGVIETQYF
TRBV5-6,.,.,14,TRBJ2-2,TGTGCCAGCAGCTGGGCAGGAGTAGGCGGGGAGCTGTTTTTT,CASSWAGVGGELFF